The present T cell receptor beta chain was sequenced within a study of blood T cell repertoires in COVID-19. Study-wide background: Samples representing acute and convalescent COVID-19 were sourced from the United States, Italy and Spain. The cDNA or gDNA used as material had been derived from T cells, B-cell-depleted T cells, or PBMCs.

Germline CDR1 is LNHDA and CDR2 is SQIVND (reference sequence). The CDR3 extends over 12 amino acids. Trimming took off 5 bases at V and 10 bases at J, with 13 bases between the two ends. As handled by the study authors: Estimation of nucleated cell counts relied on the amplification of reference gene primers. TCRdb's table, derived via immunoSEQ multiplex PCR, lists solely in-frame clones and lacks some. Clone size and the V and J calls come from that table; the DNA yielded D and trimming. Found here are about 100,000 clones, around 74% of them singletons; the top ten hold less than 20%. Material for sequencing was peripheral blood. The genes are TRBV19 and TRBJ2-3, with D perhaps matching TRBD2 (6 bases). This sequence originates from a woman aged 80 or over with active or convalescent COVID-19. The CDR3 DNA reads as TGTGCCAGTAGTGGAGGGGAAAGTTCGCAGTATTTT. As protein: CASSGGESSQYF.